The TCR beta chain described here comes from a study of tumor-infiltrating lymphocytes in primary liver carcinoma. Details on this clonotype: The junction does not match germline at one end; this may be a read error.

Researchers generated TCR beta cDNA from about 460 ng of total RNA, relying on a constant-region primer. What produced the TCR beta libraries was three nested multiplex PCR rounds using slightly modified ARM-PCR. TCRdb reprocessed the multiplex PCR reads via MiXCR and lists one record per CDR3 protein. The sample gives roughly 50,000 distinct CDR3 sequences, roughly 77% of which show up once; about 26% is in the top ten. From unsorted bulk tissue weighing roughly 17-31 mg, DNA and RNA were co-extracted. The receptor's source is a man in his forties or fifties with primary liver carcinoma and hepatitis B virus infection. Sequences were obtained from liver tumor tissue from sampling region 2. The subset: tumor region T2, inferior pole.

The CDR3 spells CASCGGWTIDQPQHF. CDR3 bases: TGTGCCAGCTGTGGGGGGTGGACAATCGATCAGCCACAGCATTTT. V is TRBV6-1 and J is TRBJ1-5; perhaps TRBD1 as D (5 bases). Germline loops: CDR1 MNHNS, CDR2 SASEGT. This CDR3 is 15 amino acids long.